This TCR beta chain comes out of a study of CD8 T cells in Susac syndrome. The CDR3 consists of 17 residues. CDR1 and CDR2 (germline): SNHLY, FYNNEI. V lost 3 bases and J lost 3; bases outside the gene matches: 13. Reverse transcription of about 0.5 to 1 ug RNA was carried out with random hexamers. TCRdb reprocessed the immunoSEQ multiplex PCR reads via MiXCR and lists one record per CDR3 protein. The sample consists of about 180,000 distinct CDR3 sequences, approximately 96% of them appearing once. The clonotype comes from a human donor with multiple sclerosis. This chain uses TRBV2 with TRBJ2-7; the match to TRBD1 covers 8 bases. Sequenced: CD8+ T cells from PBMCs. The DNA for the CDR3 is TGTGCCAGCAGTGATGCCGGGGACAGGCCCGGGGACTACGAGCAGTACTTC. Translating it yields CASSDAGDRPGDYEQYF.